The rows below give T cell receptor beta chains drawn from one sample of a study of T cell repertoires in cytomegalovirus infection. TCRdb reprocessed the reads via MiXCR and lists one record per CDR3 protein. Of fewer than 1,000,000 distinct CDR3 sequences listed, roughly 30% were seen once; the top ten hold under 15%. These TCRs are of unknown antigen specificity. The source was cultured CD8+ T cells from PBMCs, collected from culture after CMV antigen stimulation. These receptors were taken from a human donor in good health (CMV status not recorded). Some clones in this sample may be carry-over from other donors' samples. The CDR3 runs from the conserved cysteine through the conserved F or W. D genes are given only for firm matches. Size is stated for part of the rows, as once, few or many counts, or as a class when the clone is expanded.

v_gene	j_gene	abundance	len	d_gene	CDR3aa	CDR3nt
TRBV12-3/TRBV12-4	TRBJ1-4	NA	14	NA	CASTLGGPNEKLFF	TGTGCCAGCACCCTGGGGGGCCCTAATGAAAAACTGTTTTTT
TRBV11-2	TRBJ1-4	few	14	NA	CASGSARYNEKLFF	TGTGCCAGCGGATCAGCCCGATATAATGAAAAACTGTTTTTT
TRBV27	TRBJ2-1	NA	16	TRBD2	CASSLVLAGGRNEQFF	TGTGCCAGCAGTTTAGTGCTAGCGGGGGGACGGAATGAGCAGTTCTTC
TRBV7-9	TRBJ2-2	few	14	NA	CASRPVLNTGELFF	TGTGCCAGCAGACCTGTCCTGAACACCGGGGAGCTGTTTTTT
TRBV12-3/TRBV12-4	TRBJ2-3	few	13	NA	CASRSFSTDTQYF	TGTGCCAGCAGGTCCTTTAGCACAGATACGCAGTATTTT
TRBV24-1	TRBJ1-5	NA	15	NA	CATSASRDSNQPQHF	TGTGCCACCAGTGCAAGTCGTGATAGCAATCAGCCCCAGCATTTT
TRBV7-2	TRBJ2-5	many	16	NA	CASSLGRSRTQETQYF	TGTGCCAGCAGCTTAGGTCGTTCGAGAACGCAAGAGACCCAGTACTTC
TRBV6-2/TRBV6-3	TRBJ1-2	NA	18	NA	CASSYRPTDRGRYYGYTF	TGTGCCAGCAGTTACCGTCCGACGGACAGAGGTAGATACTATGGCTACACCTTC
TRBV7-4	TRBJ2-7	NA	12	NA	CASSSDSYDQYF	TGTGCCAGCAGCTCGGACAGCTACGATCAGTACTTC
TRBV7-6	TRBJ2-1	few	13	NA	CASSLVGVDGQFF	TGTGCCAGCAGCTTAGTTGGGGTCGACGGGCAGTTCTTC
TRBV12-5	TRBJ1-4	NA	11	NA	CASGFRDDLFF	TGTGCTAGTGGTTTCCGGGACGATCTGTTTTTT
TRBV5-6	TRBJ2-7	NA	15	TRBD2	CASSFRSGGSYEQYF	TGTGCCAGCAGCTTCAGGTCGGGGGGCTCCTACGAGCAGTACTTC
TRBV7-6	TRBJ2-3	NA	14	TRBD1	CASSLGGGADTQCF	TGTGCCAGCAGCTTAGGAGGGGGCGCAGATACGCAGTGTTTT
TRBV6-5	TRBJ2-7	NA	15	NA	CASSYRRDPAYEQYF	TGTGCCAGCAGTTACCGCCGGGACCCAGCCTACGAGCAGTACTTC
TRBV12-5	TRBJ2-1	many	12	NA	CASGLVQGEQFF	TGTGCTAGTGGTTTGGTACAGGGTGAGCAGTTCTTC
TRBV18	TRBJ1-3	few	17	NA	CASSPPRWDSSGNTIYF	TGTGCCAGCTCACCACCGAGGTGGGATTCCTCTGGAAACACCATATATTTT
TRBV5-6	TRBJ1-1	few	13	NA	CASSFRIFPEAFF	TGTGCCAGCAGCTTCCGAATTTTTCCTGAAGCTTTCTTT
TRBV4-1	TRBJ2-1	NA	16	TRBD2	CASSQEPLTSRDEQFF	TGCGCCAGCAGCCAAGAACCCCTGACTAGCAGGGATGAGCAGTTCTTC
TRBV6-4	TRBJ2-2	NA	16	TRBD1	CASSTPGQETTGELFF	TGTGCCAGCAGTACACCGGGACAGGAAACTACCGGGGAGCTGTTTTTT
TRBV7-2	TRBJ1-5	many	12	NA	CASSLDGGTQHF	TGTGCCAGCAGCTTAGATGGTGGCACCCAGCATTTT
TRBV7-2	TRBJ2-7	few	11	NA	CASSPGEVQYF	TGTGCCAGCAGTCCCGGAGAGGTCCAGTACTTC
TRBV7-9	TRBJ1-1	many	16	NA	CASSQRWANLDTEAFF	TGTGCCAGCAGCCAAAGGTGGGCAAACCTGGACACTGAAGCTTTCTTT
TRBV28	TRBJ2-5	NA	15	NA	CASSRDLTYQETQYF	TGTGCCAGCAGTCGTGATCTGACTTACCAAGAGACCCAGTACTTC
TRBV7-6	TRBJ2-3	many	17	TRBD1	CASSLALTGGTTDTQYF	TGTGCCAGCAGCTTAGCGCTCACAGGGGGCACCACAGATACGCAGTATTTT